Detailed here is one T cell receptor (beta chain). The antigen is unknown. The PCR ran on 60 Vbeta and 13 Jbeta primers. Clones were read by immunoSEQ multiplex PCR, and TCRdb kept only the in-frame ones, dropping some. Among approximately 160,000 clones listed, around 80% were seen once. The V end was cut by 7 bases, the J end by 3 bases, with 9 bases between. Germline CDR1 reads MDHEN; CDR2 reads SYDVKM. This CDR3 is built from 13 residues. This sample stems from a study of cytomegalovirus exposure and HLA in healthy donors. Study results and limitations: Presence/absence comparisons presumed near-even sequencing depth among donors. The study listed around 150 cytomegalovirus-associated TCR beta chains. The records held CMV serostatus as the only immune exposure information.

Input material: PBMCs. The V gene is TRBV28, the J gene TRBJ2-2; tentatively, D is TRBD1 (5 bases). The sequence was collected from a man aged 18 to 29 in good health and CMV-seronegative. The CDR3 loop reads CASNAGYTGELFF. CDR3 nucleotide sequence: TGTGCCAGCAATGCAGGGTACACCGGGGAGCTGTTTTTT.